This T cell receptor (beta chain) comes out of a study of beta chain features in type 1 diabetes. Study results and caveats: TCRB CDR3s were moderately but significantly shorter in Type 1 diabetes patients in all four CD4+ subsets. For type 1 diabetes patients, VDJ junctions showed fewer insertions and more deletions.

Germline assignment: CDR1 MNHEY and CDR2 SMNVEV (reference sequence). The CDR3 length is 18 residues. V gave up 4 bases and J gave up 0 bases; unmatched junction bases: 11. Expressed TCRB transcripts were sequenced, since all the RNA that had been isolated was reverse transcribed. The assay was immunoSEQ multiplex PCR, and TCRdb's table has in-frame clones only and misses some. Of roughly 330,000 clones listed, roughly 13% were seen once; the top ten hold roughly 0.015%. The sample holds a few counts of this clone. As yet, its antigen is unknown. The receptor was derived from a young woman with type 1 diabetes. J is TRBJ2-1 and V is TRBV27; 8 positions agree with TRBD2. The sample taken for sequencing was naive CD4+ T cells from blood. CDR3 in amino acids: CASSSGLAGPLSYNEQFF. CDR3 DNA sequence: TGTGCCAGCAGTTCGGGATTAGCGGGGCCCCTCTCCTACAATGAGCAGTTCTTC.